This T cell receptor beta chain was recovered during a study of blood T cell repertoires in COVID-19. Study-wide context: Samples taken during acute and convalescent COVID-19 were collected in the United States, Italy and Spain.

V trimming: 8 bases; J trimming: 4 bases; junction bases outside the gene matches: 7. This CDR3 comprises 13 residues. CDR1 and CDR2 (germline): WSHSY, SAAADI. Per the original methods: Reference gene primer amplification gave estimated nucleated cell counts. The repertoire was sequenced with immunoSEQ multiplex PCR; TCRdb's copy has only in-frame clones and lacks some. V, J and clone size were drawn from that table, and D and trimming were deduced from the DNA. In the table there are about 670,000 clones, more than 80% of which are singletons. Sequencing input: peripheral blood. This receptor was taken from a woman under 30 with acute or convalescent COVID-19. This sequence joins TRBV10-2 and TRBJ1-1; 7 bases fit TRBD1. DNA for the CDR3: TGCGCCAGCCACAGGGGAGTCGGCACTGAAGCTTTCTTT. Protein: CASHRGVGTEAFF.